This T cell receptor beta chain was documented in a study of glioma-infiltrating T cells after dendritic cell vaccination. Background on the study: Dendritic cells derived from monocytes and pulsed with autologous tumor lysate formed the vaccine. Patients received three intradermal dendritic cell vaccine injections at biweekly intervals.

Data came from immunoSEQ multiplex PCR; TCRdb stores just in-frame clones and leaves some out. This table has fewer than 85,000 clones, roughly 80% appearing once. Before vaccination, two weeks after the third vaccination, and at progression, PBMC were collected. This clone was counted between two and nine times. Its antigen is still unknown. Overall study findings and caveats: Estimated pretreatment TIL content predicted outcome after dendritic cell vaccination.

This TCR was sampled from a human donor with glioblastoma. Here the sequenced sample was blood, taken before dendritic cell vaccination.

The CDR3 loop reads CASSYFQGQETQYF. CDR3 bases: TGTGCCAGCAGTTACTTTCAGGGACAAGAGACCCAGTACTTC. The J gene is TRBJ2-5, the V gene TRBV6-5, with a weak D call TRBD1 (5 bases). The germline V gene encodes CDR1 MNHEY and CDR2 SVGAGI. Trimming cost V 1 base and J 2 bases, with 8 bases left between them. The CDR3 contains 14 residues.